These 26 T cell receptor beta chains came from one sample sequenced in a study of OX40 agonist ivuxolimab in advanced cancers. This table comes from immunoSEQ multiplex PCR, and its TCRdb copy is limited to in-frame clones, with some not included. Here the sample spans 23,000 or so clones, approximately 85% being singletons. Sample: CD4+ or CD8+ T cells sorted from blood, taken in a trial of the OX40 agonist ivuxolimab. Receptor source: an adult with an advanced solid tumor such as melanoma, head and neck, liver or kidney cancer.

The chain links TRBV6-5 to TRBJ1-1; D is undetermined. CDR3 length: 13 residues. Looked up from germline, CDR1 is MNHEY and CDR2 is SVGAGI. V lost 0 bases and J lost 4, with 6 bases in between. The CDR3 region is CASSYSEGTEAFF. The CDR3 DNA sequence: TGTGCCAGCAGTTACTCGGAGGGCACTGAAGCTTTCTTT.

V and J are TRBV5-1 and TRBJ2-7; 13 bases fit TRBD2. Looked up from germline, CDR1 is SGHRS and CDR2 is YFSETQ. The length of the CDR3 is 14 residues. V was pared by 3 bases and J by 7 bases, with 4 bases of the junction left unmatched. DNA for the CDR3: TGCGCCAGCAGCTGGACTAGCGGGGGAGAGGAGCAGTACTTC. Translated, it gives CASSWTSGGEEQYF.

The rearrangement links TRBV11-2 to TRBJ2-7; 8 bases are a match to TRBD2. V shed 1 base and J 5 bases; nucleotides not matched to a gene: 1. This CDR3 comprises 13 residues. Germline CDR1 is SGHAT and CDR2 is FQNNGV. CDR3 coding DNA: TGTGCCAGCAGCTTAGGGGGACTAGACGAGCAGTACTTC. Protein: CASSLGGLDEQYF. Variable domain in full (rest from reference TRBV11-2 and TRBJ2-7): EAGVAQSPRYKIIEKRQSVAFWCNPISGHATLYWYQQILGQGPKLLIQFQNNGVVDDSQLPKDRFSAERLKGVDSTLKIQPAKLEDSAVYLCASSLGGLDEQYFGPGTRLTVT.

This chain uses TRBV4-1 with TRBJ2-7; D is unresolved. The CDR3 contains 18 residues. V dropped 0 bases and J dropped 2 bases, with 20 bases sitting between them. CDR1 and CDR2 from the germline V gene are MGHRA and YSYEKL. The CDR3 sequence: CASSQEFLAETNTYEQYF. CDR3 nucleotide sequence: TGCGCCAGCAGCCAAGAATTCCTGGCGGAAACGAACACCTACGAGCAGTACTTC.

The chain joins TRBV13 to TRBJ2-3, with no clear D. Germline values: CDR1 PRHDT, CDR2 FYEKMQ (reference sequence). V was trimmed by 5 bases and J by 4 bases, leaving 10 bases between them. CDR3 length: 13 residues. This CDR3 is CASSPYGADTQYF. Here the CDR3 DNA reads TGTGCCAGCAGCCCTTACGGCGCAGATACGCAGTATTTT.

This clone appeared once. The CDR3 sequence is CASSVLAGSSYEQYF. The CDR3 DNA sequence: TGTGCCAGCAGTGTACTAGCGGGGAGCTCCTACGAGCAGTACTTC. The J gene is TRBJ2-7, the V gene TRBV6-1; 10 bases are a match to TRBD2. V dropped 4 bases and J dropped 0; count of bases not matched to a gene: 3. Germline V lookup: CDR1 MNHNS, CDR2 SASEGT. The CDR3 runs to 15 residues.

This clone was observed a handful of times. The chain couples TRBV28 to TRBJ2-1; maybe TRBD2 (6 bases). CDR1 and CDR2 from the germline V gene are MDHEN and SYDVKM. CDR3 length: 17 residues. Trimming cost V 7 bases and J 3 bases, with 22 bases left between them. The CDR3 loop is CASIPPTGGFFYNEQFF. The CDR3 bases are TGTGCCAGCATCCCGCCGACTGGGGGGTTCTTCTACAATGAGCAGTTCTTC.

The chain uses TRBV9 and TRBJ1-4, with 8 bases lining up with TRBD1. CDR1 is SGDLS and CDR2 is YYNGEE in the germline V gene. V trimming: 4 bases; J trimming: 13 bases; junction bases outside the gene matches: 18. The CDR3 sequence is 16 residues long. CDR3 bases: TGTGCCAGCAGCCCGAGACCTGGGACAGGCCGAGGGGGACTGTTTTTT. This encodes CASSPRPGTGRGGLFF. Full variable domain (outside the CDR3, taken from reference TRBV9 and TRBJ1-4): DSGVTQTPKHLITATGQRVTLRCSPRSGDLSVYWYQQSLDQGLQFLIQYYNGEERAKGNILERFSAQQFPDLHSELNLSSLELGDSALYFCASSPRPGTGRGGLFFGSGTQLSVL.

Only a few counts were recorded for this clone. This chain connects TRBV19 to TRBJ1-2; 8 positions agree with TRBD1. The trim removed 6 bases at V and 4 bases at J, leaving 4 bases unmatched. The CDR3 extends over 13 amino acids. Germline lookup yields CDR1 LNHDA and CDR2 SQIVND (reference sequence). The CDR3 reads CASRDRAPYGYTF. DNA of the CDR3: TGTGCCAGTAGGGACAGGGCGCCCTATGGCTACACCTTC. Together with reference TRBV19 and TRBJ1-2, the CDR3 gives the full variable domain: DGGITQSPKYLFRKEGQNVTLSCEQNLNHDAMYWYRQDPGQGLRLIYYSQIVNDFQKGDIAEGYSVSREKKESFPLTVTSAQKNPTAFYLCASRDRAPYGYTFGSGTRLTVV.

The chain couples TRBV7-9 to TRBJ2-7, with D hard to call. Trimming shortened V by 0 bases and J by 2 bases, and 8 bases separated the two germline ends. This CDR3 is built from 14 residues. Germline lookup yields CDR1 SEHNR and CDR2 FQNEAQ (reference sequence). The CDR3 loop reads CASSLAGLTYEQYF. As DNA, the CDR3 is TGTGCCAGCAGCTTAGCGGGTCTTACCTACGAGCAGTACTTC.

Here the CDR3 reads CASSHGAETNYGYTF. The CDR3 region has the DNA TGTGCCAGCAGCCATGGGGCAGAAACTAACTATGGCTACACCTTC. V gene TRBV4-2 combines with J gene TRBJ1-2, with TRBD1 as a possible D gene (5 bases). The CDR3 totals 15 residues. V lost 3 bases and J 0 bases, leaving 11 bases between the germline ends. The germline V gene has CDR1 LGHNA and CDR2 YNFKEQ.

The V and J genes are TRBV16 and TRBJ2-1, with 10 positions matching TRBD2. CDR3 size: 14 residues. J was trimmed by 9 bases and V by 3 bases; bases with no gene match: 5. Per the germline V gene, CDR1 is KGHSY and CDR2 is FQNENV. CDR3 sequence reads: CASSQSGGAGEQFF. CDR3 bases: TGTGCCAGCAGCCAGAGCGGGGGGGCCGGTGAGCAGTTCTTC.

The CDR3 nucleotides read TGTGCCAGTAGTATAGCGACAGGGGATGGAAACATTCAGTACTTC. Amino acid sequence: CASSIATGDGNIQYF. The V call is TRBV19, the J call TRBJ2-4, with TRBD1 matching over 8 bases. This CDR3 spans 15 amino acids. From germline, CDR1 is LNHDA and CDR2 SQIVND (reference sequence). The J segment lost 6 bases and the V segment lost 1 base, leaving 5 bases of the junction unmatched.

This clone has a single count. V usage is TRBV5-8 and J usage is TRBJ2-1; TRBD2 matches at 11 bases. CDR1 and CDR2 from the germline V gene are SGHTS and YDEGEE. The CDR3 extends over 16 amino acids. V shed 3 bases and J 3 bases; nucleotides not matched to a gene: 5. CDR3 amino acids: CASSSGLAANYNEQFF. The CDR3 DNA sequence: TGTGCCAGCAGCTCGGGACTAGCGGCTAACTACAATGAGCAGTTCTTC. The full variable domain, rest sourced from reference TRBV5-8 and TRBJ2-1, is EAGVTQSPTHLIKTRGQQATLRCSPISGHTSVYWYQQALGLGLQFLLWYDEGEERNRGNFPPRFSGRQFPNYSSELNVNALELEDSALYLCASSSGLAANYNEQFFGPGTRLTVL.

V is TRBV7-6 and J is TRBJ1-1, with D possibly being TRBD1 (5 bases). Germline V CDR1 and CDR2: SGHVS, FNYEAQ. The CDR3 totals 14 residues. The V end was cut by 4 bases, the J end by 4 bases, with 13 bases between. CDR3 protein: CASSSRGPGTEAFF. CDR3 in DNA: TGTGCCAGCAGCTCCCGGGGACCGGGCACTGAAGCTTTCTTT.

The chain carries TRBV19 and TRBJ2-3; D gene uncertain. Germline V CDR1 and CDR2: LNHDA, SQIVND (reference sequence). The CDR3 consists of 15 residues. Between the trimmed V and J ends, which lost 3 bases and 10 bases, there was a span of 20 bases. The CDR3 sequence: CASSIRSGGGDAQYF. CDR3 nucleotide sequence: TGTGCCAGTAGTATTAGGTCCGGCGGTGGGGATGCGCAGTATTTT.

A single count supports this clone. One end of the junction varies from germline; a read error may be responsible. The chain links TRBV7-7 to TRBJ2-2, with a possible D match to TRBD1 (5 bases). Germline-derived CDR1 and CDR2 are SSHAT and FNYEAQ (reference sequence). The length of the CDR3 is 16 residues. The CDR3 protein is CASSLTEGLATGELFF. As DNA, the CDR3 is TGTGCTAGCAGCTTGACAGAAGGGTTGGCCACCGGGGAGCTGTTTTTT.

The rearrangement joins TRBV18 to TRBJ2-1; D assignment may be TRBD1 or TRBD2 (5 bases each). This CDR3 spans 14 amino acids. Trimming removed 2 bases from V and 6 bases from J, with 11 bases in between. CDR1 KGHSH and CDR2 LQKENI come from the germline V gene. In DNA form, the CDR3 reads TGTGCCAGCTCACCAGAGGGGTTTGGCAATGAGCAGTTCTTC. Protein product: CASSPEGFGNEQFF.

This sequence joins TRBV30 and TRBJ1-3, with D maybe TRBD1 (6 bases). Germline V lookup: CDR1 GTSNPN, CDR2 SVGIG (reference sequence). V dropped 0 bases and J dropped 0 bases, with 12 bases sitting between them. The CDR3 covers 16 residues. The CDR3 region has the DNA TGTGCCTGGAGTGTAGTGGGGGGCATCTCTGGAAACACCATATATTTT. Amino acids: CAWSVVGGISGNTIYF.

Written as DNA, the CDR3 is TGCGCCAGCAGCTTGGAGAGGGGGGGCAATGAGCAGTTCTTC. Residues: CASSLERGGNEQFF. The chain uses TRBV5-1 and TRBJ2-1; a possible D gene is TRBD2 (7 bases). V was clipped by 0 bases and J by 6 bases, with 10 bases between them. From germline, CDR1 is SGHRS and CDR2 YFSETQ. The CDR3 consists of 14 residues.

The chain is built from TRBV9 and TRBJ1-5; D is undetermined. With 0 bases removed from V and 0 bases from J, the gap between germline ends came to 7 bases. The germline V gene has CDR1 SGDLS and CDR2 YYNGEE. CDR3 length: 15 amino acids. The CDR3 sequence: CASSVGQDSNQPQHF. CDR3 coding DNA: TGTGCCAGCAGCGTAGGGCAGGATAGCAATCAGCCCCAGCATTTT.

The V gene is TRBV2, the J gene TRBJ1-2; a weak D match, TRBD1 (5 bases). The germline V and J ends were trimmed by 3 bases and 4 bases, with 12 bases remaining between them. The length of the CDR3 is 14 residues. Germline lookup yields CDR1 SNHLY and CDR2 FYNNEI. For the CDR3, the DNA is TGTGCCAGCAGTGACCGTATAGACAGCTATGGCTACACCTTC. Its protein product is CASSDRIDSYGYTF.

Points on this clone: The identical CDR3 is also encoded by other nucleotide sequences in the sample. This sequence joins TRBV29-1 and TRBJ2-7; D is uncertain. The CDR3 extends over 11 amino acids. The germline V and J ends were trimmed by 1 base and 4 bases, with 5 bases remaining between them. CDR1 and CDR2 from the germline V gene are SQVTM and ANQGSEA. CDR3 bases: TGCAGCGTTGAAGGCCGGTACGAGCAGTACTTC. It yields the protein CSVEGRYEQYF.

This chain connects TRBV7-8 to TRBJ2-3; 9 bases agree with TRBD2. The CDR3 runs to 14 residues. The germline CDR1 and CDR2 sequences are SGHVS and FQNEAQ. Trimming at V came to 10 bases and at J to 5 bases, leaving 10 bases not matched to a gene. CDR3 DNA sequence: TGTGCCACCCGACTAGCGGAGGCTCGAGATACGCAGTATTTT. Its translation is CATRLAEARDTQYF.

The J gene is TRBJ2-2, the V gene TRBV29-1, with no clear D. Trimming removed 7 bases from V and 3 bases from J, with 6 bases in between. The CDR3 extends over 11 amino acids. Germline CDR1 and CDR2: SQVTM and ANQGSEA. CDR3 sequence (DNA): TGCAGCGCGATCGACACCGGGGAGCTGTTTTTT. Translation gives CSAIDTGELFF.

The chain links TRBV7-9 to TRBJ1-2; D gene uncertain. V shed 5 bases and J shed 4 bases, with 8 bases lying between them. Germline lookup yields CDR1 SEHNR and CDR2 FQNEAQ (reference sequence). CDR3 length equals 12 residues. CDR3 loop: CASSRGAYGYTF. The CDR3 DNA sequence: TGTGCCAGCAGCCGGGGTGCCTATGGCTACACCTTC.